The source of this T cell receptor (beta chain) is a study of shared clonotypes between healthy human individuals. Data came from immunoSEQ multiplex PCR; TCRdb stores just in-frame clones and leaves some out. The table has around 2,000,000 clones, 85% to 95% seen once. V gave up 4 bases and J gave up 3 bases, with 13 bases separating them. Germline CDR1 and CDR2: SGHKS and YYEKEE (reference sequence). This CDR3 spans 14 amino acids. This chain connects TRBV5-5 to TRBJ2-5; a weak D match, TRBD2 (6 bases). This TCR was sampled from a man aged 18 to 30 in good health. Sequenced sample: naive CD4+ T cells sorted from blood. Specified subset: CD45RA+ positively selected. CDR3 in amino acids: CASSPAGLKETQYF. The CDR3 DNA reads TGTGCCAGCAGCCCGGCGGGGCTGAAAGAGACCCAGTACTTC. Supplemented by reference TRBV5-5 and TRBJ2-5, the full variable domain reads DAGVTQSPTHLIKTRGQQVTLRCSPISGHKSVSWYQQVLGQGPQFIFQYYEKEERGRGNFPDRFSARQFPNYSSELNVNALLLGDSALYLCASSPAGLKETQYFGPGTRLLVL.